Below, one TCR beta chain is given with its context. Its specificity is not known. The data originate from a study of blood T cells in healthy people across ages. Study-level findings and limits: Possibly confounding the expanded clonotype changes was the fact that donor CMV status was unknown. Age advanced and TCR beta diversity per million T cells fell, roughly linearly.

With a J-beta primer mix and a sample-barcoded 5' primer, a second PCR ran 7 to 11 cycles. Using its own MiXCR run on the 5' RACE reads, TCRdb lists one record per CDR3 protein. The data show about 900,000 distinct CDR3 sequences, with 60% to 80% seen just once and approximately 30% held by the top ten. This CDR3 comprises 14 residues. From germline, CDR1 is SGHTA and CDR2 FQGNSA. J gave up 2 bases and V 5 bases, and 3 bases lay outside the gene matches. The donors, healthy Caucasians from Russia, were aged about 6 to 95. Each sample yielded at least 6.5 million isolated PBMCs. The source of this sequence is a man aged 25-40 years in good health. Sequenced: blood. The gene calls are TRBV7-2 and TRBJ1-2; 9 nucleotides match TRBD1. This chain's CDR3 is CASSPDRGNYGYTF. CDR3 nucleotides: TGTGCCAGCAGCCCCGACAGGGGGAACTATGGCTACACCTTC.